The subject of this entry is one T cell receptor (beta chain). The target of this receptor is not known. No base-level quality is on record; no much larger clone is a single base apart. The V end loses 0 bases and the J end loses 7 bases, and a stretch of 24 bases separates them. Based on the germline V gene, the CDR1 and CDR2 sequences are SGHTA and FQGNSA. The CDR3 contains 18 residues, cysteine and phenylalanine counted. The entry retains the CDR3 DNA only, 54 bases that are in frame from base 1. The CDR3 regions of human TCRbeta chains were analyzed by immunosequencing. In the original analysis: Repertoire TCRs were checked for matches against a reference library of SARS-CoV-2-specific TCRs that had been generated using the MIRA antigen-specificity platform. Breadth was defined as the fraction of unique TCRs that were SARS-CoV-2-associated. Depth was defined as the fraction of total T cells that were SARS-CoV-2-associated. Each spike-specific TCR was assigned to its reactive spike region and to a CD4 or CD8 class using the MIRA data. Log10-transformed breadth and depth values were compared by one-way ANOVA with Sidak's multiple comparisons tests. Drawn from immuneACCESS, this table holds only the in-frame rearrangements with V and J called that TCRdb kept. Clones are partly lost; checked studies trace under half to an unresolved V gene and leave the rest unexplained. From that table come the V and J calls and clone size; the DNA was used to work out D and trimming. For this sample there are over 200,000 clones; roughly 94% appear just once. The ten largest clones capture around 1.7% of the sample.

In the paper's terms, the time point label means: about 28 days (+/-7) after the second vaccine dose. The sample's treatment or condition, from its label and the paper: meningococcal conjugate vaccine given as trial control. Samples from vaccinated people were obtained from the UK trials COV001 and COV002, which included a single-blind randomized controlled phase 2/3 trial of AZD1222 (ChAdOx1 nCoV-19) in healthy adults. For TCRbeta chain sequencing, PBMC samples were collected from trial participants at day 0 and at day 28 after the second dose. This sample is part of a study of T cell responses to AZD1222 COVID-19 vaccine (dated by TCRdb to about 2021). Regarding the study in general: TCR sequencing covered over 230 trial participants: 200 to 210 given two doses of AZD1222 and 26 given two doses of MenACWY control vaccine. Trial participants were enrolled into age subgroups of 18-55, 56-69 and 70-plus years, which contained roughly 150, 30 and 60 TCR-sequenced participants, respectively. The investigation overall reported the following: Vaccine-associated CD4 TCRs spanned the whole spike protein, with dominant responses in regions 160-218 and 743-854. The 56-69-year group was small, and its depth increase did not reach significance, likely because of low power. Because no day 14 peak-response samples were available, the repertoires could be characterized only after the peak T cell response. Nearly half of unique spike-specific TCRs reportedly recognized epitopes outside regions mutated in the B.1.351 and B.1.1.7 variants. Most participants were white British and females outnumbered males, and the authors suggested that clonal diversity may have been underestimated. A significant rise in spike-specific TCR breadth and depth was observed after two AZD1222 doses relative to day 0 and relative to MenACWY recipients. Conclusions about previously exposed vaccinees were limited because only a handful of AZD1222 recipients were SARS-CoV-2 seropositive at baseline.

The sequencing here drew on peripheral blood, taken 28 days after the second dose of the MenACWY control vaccine. This chain joins TRBV7-2 to TRBJ1-2; the D gene is not confidently resolved. The receptor was isolated from an adult who received the MenACWY meningococcal vaccine as a control. In nucleotides, the sequence is TGTGCCAGCAGCTTAGCTCCCCTTGAGGACCAGACAAAGAGTGGCTACACCTTC. Its protein product is CASSLAPLEDQTKSGYTF. Where the CDR3 stops, the reference TRBV7-2 and TRBJ1-2 genes take over; the full variable domain is GAGVSQSPSNKVTEKGKDVELRCDPISGHTALYWYRQSLGQGLEFLIYFQGNSAPDKSGLPSDRFSAERTGGSVSTLTIQRTQQEDSAVYLCASSLAPLEDQTKSGYTFGSGTRLTVV.